Below are 6 T cell receptor beta chains sequenced from a single sample in a study of glioma-infiltrating T cells. Using RNA template, CDR3s of TCR alpha and beta were amplified with iRepertoire arm-PCR. MiXCR, applied by TCRdb to the multiplex PCR reads, yields one record per CDR3 protein. The sample has about 190,000 distinct CDR3 sequences, about 32% seen once; the top ten hold around 20%. The sample was glioma tissue, nonneoplastic brain tissue, or PBMCs (not recorded which). These receptors were taken from a human donor with low-grade glioma or glioblastoma, undergoing nonglioma brain surgery, or in good health (not recorded which).

The chain employs TRBV10-3 and TRBJ2-6; 7 nucleotides agree with TRBD1. The CDR3 consists of 19 residues. The J segment lost 0 bases and the V segment lost 3 bases, leaving 11 bases of the junction unmatched. Germline V gene lookup returns CDR1 ENHRY and CDR2 SYGVKD. The CDR3 is CAISDRNRGKTSGANVLTF. In DNA, the CDR3 is TGTGCCATCAGTGATAGGAACAGGGGTAAAACCTCTGGGGCCAACGTCCTGACTTTC.

Many counts were recorded for this clonotype. DNA for the CDR3: TGTGCCAGCAAGACAGGGGCCCACGTCTACGAGCAGTACTTC. Translating gives CASKTGAHVYEQYF. V is TRBV6-1 and J is TRBJ2-7; TRBD1 agrees at 8 bases. Germline V lookup: CDR1 MNHNS, CDR2 SASEGT. V shed 7 bases and J 3 bases; nucleotides not matched to a gene: 8. The CDR3 consists of 14 residues.

This clonotype has more than one count but fewer than ten. In DNA form, the CDR3 reads TGTGCCATCAGTGAGTCGATCTCCGTTGGGAACACTGAAGCTTTCTTT. It is translated as CAISESISVGNTEAFF. V usage is TRBV10-3 and J usage is TRBJ1-1; no reliable D call. Trimming left V 0 bases short and J 1 base short, with 12 bases between. The CDR3 runs to 16 residues. Per the germline V gene, CDR1 is ENHRY and CDR2 is SYGVKD.

Of note for this clonotype: At one boundary the junction diverges from the germline segment, which might be a read error. The V and J genes are TRBV4-1 and TRBJ1-1; D gene uncertain. The CDR3 contains 13 residues. Germline CDR1 reads MGHRA; CDR2 reads YSYEKL. The CDR3: CASRQGRNTEAFF. CDR3 coding DNA: TGCGCCAGCAGGCAAGGGAGGAACACTGAAGCTTTCTTT.

To note about this clonotype: Compared with germline, one end of the junction differs, possibly owing to a read error. The chain uses TRBV6-1 and TRBJ2-1; 15 nucleotides match TRBD2. The CDR3 loop spans 16 amino acids. Germline CDR1 MNHNS, CDR2 SASEGT. This CDR3 is CASRGSGTSGRLEKFF. In DNA, the CDR3 is TGTGCCAGCAGAGGATCCGGGACTAGCGGGAGGCTTGAGAAGTTCTTC.

This clonotype was seen only once. Mismatch with germline at one junction end may stem from a read error. The chain combines TRBV7-6 with TRBJ1-1; a possible D gene is TRBD1 (6 bases). Germline V gene sequence: CDR1 SGHVS, CDR2 FNYEAQ. The CDR3 runs to 14 residues. CDR3 sequence: CASSQDSMNTEALF. The CDR3 DNA is TGTGCCAGCAGCCAGGACAGCATGAACACTGAAGCTTTATTT.